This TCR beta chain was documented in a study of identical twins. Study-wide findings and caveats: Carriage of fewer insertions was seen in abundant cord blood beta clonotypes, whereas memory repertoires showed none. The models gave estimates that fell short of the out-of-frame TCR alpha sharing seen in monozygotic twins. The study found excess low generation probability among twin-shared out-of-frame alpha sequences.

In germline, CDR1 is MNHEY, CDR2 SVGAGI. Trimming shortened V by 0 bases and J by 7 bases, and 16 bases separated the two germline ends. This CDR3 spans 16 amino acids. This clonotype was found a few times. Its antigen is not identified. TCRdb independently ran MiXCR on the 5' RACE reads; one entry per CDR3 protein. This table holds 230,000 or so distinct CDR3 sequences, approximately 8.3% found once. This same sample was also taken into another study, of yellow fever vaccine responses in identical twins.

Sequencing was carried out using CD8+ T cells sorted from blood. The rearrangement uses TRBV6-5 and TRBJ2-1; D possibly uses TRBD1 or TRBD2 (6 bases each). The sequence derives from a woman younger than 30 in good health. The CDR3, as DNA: TGTGCCAGCAGTTACTCGGGATGGGGGGCTGGGAATGAGCAGTTCTTC. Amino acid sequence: CASSYSGWGAGNEQFF.